Listed here is a single TCR beta chain. The antigen is not known. Germline V gene sequence: CDR1 LGHNA, CDR2 YNFKEQ. The V gene lost 0 bases and the J gene lost 0 bases, with 12 bases spanning the gap. The CDR3 consists of 16 residues. The sample is drawn from a study of cytomegalovirus exposure and HLA in healthy donors. General study findings and limits: Three CMV-associated chains proved CMV antigen-specific in vitro.

PCR primers comprised 60 Vbeta and 13 Jbeta primers. Sequencing used immunoSEQ multiplex PCR; TCRdb keeps in-frame clones, though not all of them. The table for this sample gives about 35,000 clones. The TCR comes from a woman between 40 and 50 years old in good health and CMV-seropositive. The chain links TRBV4-2 to TRBJ2-7, with D uncertain. The material sequenced was PBMCs. As DNA, the CDR3 is TGTGCCAGCAGCCAAGAGGTCCGGAGCCTCTCCTACGAGCAGTACTTC. This encodes CASSQEVRSLSYEQYF.